A single sample gave rise to the 24 T cell receptor beta chains below, sequenced in a study of cytomegalovirus exposure and HLA in healthy donors. Vbeta (60) and Jbeta (13) primers were used in the PCR. Produced via immunoSEQ multiplex PCR; TCRdb's table is partial and in-frame only. The sample yields approximately 210,000 clones, roughly 83% seen once. Sequenced input: PBMCs. The receptors shown here come from a male donor in good health and CMV-seropositive.

This chain links TRBV7-9 with TRBJ2-3, with TRBD1 as a possible D gene (5 bases). The CDR3 contains 12 residues. Trimming took off 6 bases at V and 5 bases at J, with 9 bases between the two ends. Germline V gives CDR1 SEHNR, CDR2 FQNEAQ (reference sequence). The CDR3 reads CASRAGLDTQYF. Written as DNA, the CDR3 is TGTGCCAGCAGAGCAGGGTTAGATACGCAGTATTTT.

The rearrangement joins TRBV7-9 to TRBJ1-5; unclear D gene. The CDR3 runs 15 residues. V was cut by 1 base and J by 7 bases, with 14 bases left in between. CDR1 and CDR2 from the germline V gene are SEHNR and FQNEAQ (reference sequence). The CDR3, as DNA: TGTGCCAGCAGCTTAGGGGCAAGGCTAAACCAGCCCCAGCATTTT. Its protein product is CASSLGARLNQPQHF.

The gene calls are TRBV19 and TRBJ2-5; D remains unclear. The CDR3 is made up of 12 amino acids. In germline, CDR1 is LNHDA, CDR2 SQIVND (reference sequence). Trimming stripped 0 bases from V and 5 bases from J, with 4 bases between. CDR3 region: CASSIDGETQYF. The CDR3 DNA sequence: TGTGCCAGTAGTATAGATGGCGAGACCCAGTACTTC.

The gene calls are TRBV2 and TRBJ2-3; D not resolved. CDR1 and CDR2 from the germline V gene are SNHLY and FYNNEI. V was shortened by 5 bases and J by 4 bases, with 13 bases between the two germline ends. The CDR3 is 14 residues long. CDR3 coding DNA: TGTGCCAGCAGTTTAGAGTGGTCGGCAGATACGCAGTATTTT. It specifies CASSLEWSADTQYF.

The chain employs TRBV2 and TRBJ2-5; D might be TRBD2 (5 bases). Germline values: CDR1 SNHLY, CDR2 FYNNEI. This CDR3 is 15 amino acids long. Trimming shortened V by 6 bases and J by 5 bases, and 19 bases separated the two germline ends. CDR3 sequence reads: CASRQQMAGRETQYF. DNA of the CDR3: TGTGCCAGCAGGCAGCAGATGGCGGGCAGGGAGACCCAGTACTTC.

This clone was seen only a few times. The chain is built from TRBV9 and TRBJ2-3, with D tentatively TRBD2 (5 bases). CDR1 SGDLS and CDR2 YYNGEE come from the germline V gene. V was shortened by 3 bases and J by 2 bases, with 10 bases between the two germline ends. The CDR3 is 14 amino acids. This chain's CDR3 is CASSAARDTDTQYF. The CDR3 nucleotides read TGTGCCAGCAGCGCCGCCCGGGACACAGATACGCAGTATTTT.

This chain joins TRBV25-1 and TRBJ2-3; 9 bases are shared with TRBD2. CDR1 and CDR2 (germline): MGHDK, SYGVNS. Trimming at V came to 0 bases and at J to 2 bases, leaving 6 bases not matched to a gene. The CDR3 has 17 residues. The CDR3 loop is CASSEYRLAGPTDTQYF. The CDR3, as DNA: TGTGCCAGCAGTGAATATCGGCTAGCGGGACCCACAGATACGCAGTATTTT.

This sequence joins TRBV29-1 and TRBJ1-3; D call uncertain. The CDR3 is 15 amino acids. The germline gives CDR1 SQVTM, CDR2 ANQGSEA. The germline V and J ends were trimmed by 4 bases and 4 bases, with 17 bases remaining between them. For the CDR3, the DNA is TGCAGCGTTGGTTACTCGCCAGGCTCGGGAAACACCATATATTTT. This codes for CSVGYSPGSGNTIYF.

The sample holds one count of this clone. The chain joins TRBV4-1 to TRBJ1-2; D is unresolved. The V and J ends lost 4 bases and 2 bases respectively, with 14 bases between them. This CDR3 region has 15 residues. The germline V gene encodes CDR1 MGHRA and CDR2 YSYEKL. In DNA form, the CDR3 reads TGCGCCAGCAGCCTCCCAGGCAGAACCAACTATGGCTACACCTTC. It translates to CASSLPGRTNYGYTF.

V is TRBV5-6 and J is TRBJ2-5; 8 nucleotides line up with TRBD1. Germline V lookup: CDR1 SGHDT, CDR2 YYEEEE. CDR3 length: 16 amino acids. The trim removed 7 bases at V and 5 bases at J, leaving 16 bases unmatched. The CDR3 is CASWTGMAPLGETQYF. The CDR3 region has the DNA TGTGCCAGCTGGACAGGGATGGCCCCGCTGGGCGAGACCCAGTACTTC.

The chain uses TRBV27 and TRBJ1-3; unclear D gene. V lost 8 bases and J lost 3, with 20 bases in between. This CDR3 comprises 16 residues. CDR1 is MNHEY, CDR2 SMNVEV, per germline (reference sequence). In DNA, the CDR3 is TGTGCCAGCCCCTCTGCTTGGTCCCTAAATGGAAACACCATATATTTT. Translated, it gives CASPSAWSLNGNTIYF.

The V and J genes are TRBV19 and TRBJ2-5; 7 positions match TRBD1. CDR3 length: 16 residues. Germline CDR1 and CDR2: LNHDA and SQIVND (reference sequence). V was clipped by 7 bases and J by 3 bases; unmatched bases: 14. The CDR3 coding sequence is TGTGCCAGTACCCATGCCCCCGGGACAGCGAAAGAGACCCAGTACTTC. It yields the protein CASTHAPGTAKETQYF.

The J gene is TRBJ2-7, the V gene TRBV4-2; tentative D call: TRBD2 (5 bases). The V gene lost 3 bases and the J gene lost 4 bases, with 10 bases spanning the gap. Germline assignment: CDR1 LGHNA and CDR2 YNFKEQ. This CDR3 region has 13 residues. In nucleotides, the CDR3 is TGTGCCAGCAGCCACCGGGAAAATTACGAGCAGTACTTC. Amino acids: CASSHRENYEQYF.

J is TRBJ2-1 and V is TRBV9; 8 nucleotides agree with TRBD1. Germline CDR1 SGDLS, CDR2 YYNGEE. The V segment lost 4 bases and the J segment 12 bases; nucleotides outside the gene matches: 9. The CDR3 length is 13 residues. The DNA for the CDR3 is TGTGCCAGCAGCACAAATCCCGGGACAGGGCAGTTCTTC. It codes for CASSTNPGTGQFF. Complete variable domain (other parts from reference TRBV9 and TRBJ2-1): DSGVTQTPKHLITATGQRVTLRCSPRSGDLSVYWYQQSLDQGLQFLIQYYNGEERAKGNILERFSAQQFPDLHSELNLSSLELGDSALYFCASSTNPGTGQFFGPGTRLTVL.

This clone was observed a handful of times. The gene calls are TRBV2 and TRBJ2-3; TRBD2 agrees at 8 bases. CDR3 size: 17 residues. Germline V lookup: CDR1 SNHLY, CDR2 FYNNEI. After removal of 7 bases from V and 4 bases from J, the junction contained 16 bases not matched to a gene. CDR3 coding DNA: TGTGCCAGCAAGGTGCCGACTAGCGAGGCCTATGCAGATACGCAGTATTTT. It codes for CASKVPTSEAYADTQYF.

CDR3 amino acids: CASSYYDRGGYEQYF. The CDR3 DNA sequence: TGTGCCAGCAGTTACTACGACAGGGGGGGATACGAGCAGTACTTC. The chain joins TRBV6-6 to TRBJ2-7; 9 bases are shared with TRBD1. J was trimmed by 4 bases and V by 1 base; bases with no gene match: 5. The CDR3 consists of 15 residues. The germline V gene encodes CDR1 MNHNY and CDR2 SVGAGI (reference sequence).

J is TRBJ2-7 and V is TRBV7-9; no definite D call. The CDR3 is 12 residues long. In germline, CDR1 is SEHNR, CDR2 FQNEAQ (reference sequence). V was shortened by 2 bases and J by 4 bases, with 6 bases between the two germline ends. The CDR3 spells CASSLFMYEQYF. The CDR3 DNA reads TGTGCCAGCAGCTTATTTATGTACGAGCAGTACTTC.

V usage is TRBV13 and J usage is TRBJ1-6; TRBD1 might be the D (6 bases). CDR3 length: 14 amino acids. V lost 5 bases and J 4 bases, leaving 9 bases between the germline ends. The germline gives CDR1 PRHDT, CDR2 FYEKMQ (reference sequence). CDR3 sequence reads: CASSIGQYNSPLHF. The DNA of the CDR3 is TGTGCCAGCAGCATCGGACAGTATAATTCACCCCTCCACTTT. Variable domain in full (rest from reference TRBV13 and TRBJ1-6): AAGVIQSPRHLIKEKRETATLKCYPIPRHDTVYWYQQGPGQDPQFLISFYEKMQSDKGSIPDRFSAQQFSDYHSELNMSSLELGDSALYFCASSIGQYNSPLHFGNGTRLTVT.

A single count supports this clone. CDR3 in DNA: TGTGCCAGCAGCCAAGTCCCCCTCGACGGGAGGGCCCACACCGGGGAGCTGTTTTTT. Translated: CASSQVPLDGRAHTGELFF. This chain uses TRBV14 with TRBJ2-2; TRBD2 matches at 8 bases. In germline, CDR1 is SGHDN, CDR2 FVKESK. The CDR3 runs to 19 residues. With V trimmed by 1 base and J by 3 bases, 13 bases remained unmatched. The full variable domain, rest sourced from reference TRBV14 and TRBJ2-2, is EAGVTQFPSHSVIEKGQTVTLRCDPISGHDNLYWYRRVMGKEIKFLLHFVKESKQDESGMPNNRFLAERTGGTYSTLKVQPAELEDSGVYFCASSQVPLDGRAHTGELFFGEGSRLTVL.

This clone showed up just a few times. The chain links TRBV4-2 to TRBJ2-1, with 11 bases lining up with TRBD2. CDR3 length: 19 residues. The germline V gene encodes CDR1 LGHNA and CDR2 YNFKEQ. The V and J ends lost 2 bases and 0 bases, in that order; junction bases with no gene match: 9. The CDR3 region has the DNA TGTGCCAGCAGCCAACTCCCTGGGACTAGCGGTATCTCCTACAATGAGCAGTTCTTC. It yields the protein CASSQLPGTSGISYNEQFF.

The rearrangement joins TRBV27 to TRBJ2-2; 11 nucleotides line up with TRBD2. J gave up 3 bases and V 2 bases, and 2 bases lay outside the gene matches. This CDR3 region has 16 residues. Germline V gives CDR1 MNHEY, CDR2 SMNVEV (reference sequence). The CDR3 loop reads CASSLVAGGYTGELFF. The DNA for the CDR3 is TGTGCCAGCAGTTTAGTAGCGGGAGGGTACACCGGGGAGCTGTTTTTT.

V usage is TRBV6-5 and J usage is TRBJ2-1; the D gene is possibly TRBD2 (6 bases). The CDR3 runs 13 residues. Trimming removed 6 bases from V and 10 bases from J, with 16 bases in between. Germline V lookup: CDR1 MNHEY, CDR2 SVGAGI. The CDR3 bases are TGTGCCAGCAGACCACCGGGGGTTCGGGAGCAGTTCTTC. Translated: CASRPPGVREQFF.

The chain employs TRBV7-3 and TRBJ1-1, with D possibly TRBD1 on 5 matching bases. CDR1 is SGHTA and CDR2 is FQGTGA in the germline V gene. The CDR3 has 17 amino acids. The ends were cut back, 5 bases at V and 1 base at J, with 20 bases in the middle. CDR3 in DNA: TGTGCCAGCAGCCCCTTGGGATTGGGGCTAGGGAACACTGAAGCTTTCTTT. It yields the protein CASSPLGLGLGNTEAFF.

The gene calls are TRBV9 and TRBJ2-1; 11 positions agree with TRBD2. The CDR3 runs 15 residues. CDR1 and CDR2 (germline): SGDLS, YYNGEE. V dropped 3 bases and J dropped 7; count of bases not matched to a gene: 6. DNA of the CDR3: TGTGCCAGCAGCGCACTAGCGGGAGCATCAAATGAGCAGTTCTTC. This sequence encodes CASSALAGASNEQFF.